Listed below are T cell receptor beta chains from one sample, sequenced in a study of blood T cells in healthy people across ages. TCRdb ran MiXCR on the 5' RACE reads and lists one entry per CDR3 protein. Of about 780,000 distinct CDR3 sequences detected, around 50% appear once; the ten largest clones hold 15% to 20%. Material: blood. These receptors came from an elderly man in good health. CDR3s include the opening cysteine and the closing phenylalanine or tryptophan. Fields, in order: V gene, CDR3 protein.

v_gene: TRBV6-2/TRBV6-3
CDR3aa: CASSPLAGGSYERYF

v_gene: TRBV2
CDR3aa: CASSKGWGSNQPQHF

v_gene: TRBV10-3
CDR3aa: CAISDVYEQYF

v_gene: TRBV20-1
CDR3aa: CSARGRVYEQYF

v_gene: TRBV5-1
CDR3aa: CASSFRTGASGANVLTF

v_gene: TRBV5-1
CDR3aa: CASSLTFRANYGYTF

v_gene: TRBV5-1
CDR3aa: CASSPRGKSYEQYF

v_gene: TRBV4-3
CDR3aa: CASSQNTDAKQYF

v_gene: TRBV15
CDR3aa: CATSSWMSGSFQETQYF

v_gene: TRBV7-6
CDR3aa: CASSNGRQGPYNEQFF

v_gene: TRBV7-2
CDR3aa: CASSLARALPEGKLFF

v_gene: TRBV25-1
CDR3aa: CASNRLGIAADTQYF

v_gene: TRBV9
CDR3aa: CASIVAGAVTDTQYF

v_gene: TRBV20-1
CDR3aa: CSAHAGYGAGEQFF

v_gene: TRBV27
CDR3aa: CATQQGMAYEQYF

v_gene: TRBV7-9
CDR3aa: CASSSDPDTEAFF

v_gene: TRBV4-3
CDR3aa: CASRPRRGGTDTQYF

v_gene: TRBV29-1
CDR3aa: CSVRTSSYEQYF

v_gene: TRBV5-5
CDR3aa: CASSLDWTGARVAQYF

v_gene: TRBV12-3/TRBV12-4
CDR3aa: CASSLGPIRPQHF

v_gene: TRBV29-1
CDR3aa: CSVRTGGGETQYF

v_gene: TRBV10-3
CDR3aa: CATFRDRGVNEQFF

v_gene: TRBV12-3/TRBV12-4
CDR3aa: CASRAREPPYEQYF

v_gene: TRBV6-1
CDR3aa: CASSDRDRAIHEQYF

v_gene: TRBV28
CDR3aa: CASSFPGTGDGHTF

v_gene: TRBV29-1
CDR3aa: CSVELSVGGYTF

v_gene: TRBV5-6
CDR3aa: CASSAQGTSDTQYF

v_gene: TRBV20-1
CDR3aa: CSARDSSSYNEQFF

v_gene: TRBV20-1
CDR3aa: CSAGLAGNADTQYF

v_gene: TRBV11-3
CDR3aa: CASGFLETQYF

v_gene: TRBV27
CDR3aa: CASSPQFTGGGTSNQPQHF

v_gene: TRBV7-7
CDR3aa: CASSLEAAAYNEQFF

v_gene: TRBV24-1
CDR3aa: CATSDLTSNNEQFF

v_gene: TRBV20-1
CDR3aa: CSANRGGVSTDTRYF

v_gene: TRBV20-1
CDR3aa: CSAPRTSGRFGREQYF

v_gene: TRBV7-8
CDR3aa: CASSLKGGGRNTGAFF

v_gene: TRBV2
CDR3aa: CASSEIGGIEQYF

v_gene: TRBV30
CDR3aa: CAWSVPSGYEQYF

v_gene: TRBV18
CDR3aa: CASSTLQASFSYNEQFF

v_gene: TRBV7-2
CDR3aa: CASSGTASGETQFF

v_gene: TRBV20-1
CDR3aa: CSANPYGASNEKLFF

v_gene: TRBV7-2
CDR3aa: CASSLVGSGNQPQHF

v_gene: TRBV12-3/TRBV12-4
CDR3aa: CASSLVPAGSTDTQYF

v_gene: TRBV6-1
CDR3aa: CASRTEGRFSYEQYF

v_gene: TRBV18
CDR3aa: CASSPRRGTGTDTQYF

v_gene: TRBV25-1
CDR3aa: CASSEQFSGELFF

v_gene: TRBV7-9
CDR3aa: CASSHMAGGHKQYF

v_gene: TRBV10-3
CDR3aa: CAITSGDTDTQYF

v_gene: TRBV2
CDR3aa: CASSELAGEITDTQYF

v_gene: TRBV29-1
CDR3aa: CSVESGYNEQYF

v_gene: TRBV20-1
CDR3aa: CSARDPERGQETQYF

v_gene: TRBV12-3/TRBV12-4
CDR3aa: CASSPGAGGLYEQYF

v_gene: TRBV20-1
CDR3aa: CSARSARSSYEQYF

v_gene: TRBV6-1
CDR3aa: CASSDGWGSGANVLTF

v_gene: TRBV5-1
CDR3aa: CASSLEGLGSQPQHF

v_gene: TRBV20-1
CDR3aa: CSAQGLGSYEQYF

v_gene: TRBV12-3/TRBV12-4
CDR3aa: CASGGGGIEQFF